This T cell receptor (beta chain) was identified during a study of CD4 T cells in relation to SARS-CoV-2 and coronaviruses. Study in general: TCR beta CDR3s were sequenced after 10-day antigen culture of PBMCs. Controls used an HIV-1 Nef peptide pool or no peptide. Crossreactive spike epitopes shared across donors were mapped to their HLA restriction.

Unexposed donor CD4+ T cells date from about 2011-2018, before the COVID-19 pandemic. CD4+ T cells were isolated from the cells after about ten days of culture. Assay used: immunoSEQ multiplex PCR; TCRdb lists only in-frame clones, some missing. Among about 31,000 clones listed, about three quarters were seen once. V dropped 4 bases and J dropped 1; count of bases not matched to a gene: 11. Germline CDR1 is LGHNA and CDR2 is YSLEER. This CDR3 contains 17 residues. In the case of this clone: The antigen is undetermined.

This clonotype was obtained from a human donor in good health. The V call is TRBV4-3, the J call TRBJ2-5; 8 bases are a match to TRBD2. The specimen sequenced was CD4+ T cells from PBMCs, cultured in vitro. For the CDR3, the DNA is TGCGCCAGCAGCCGAAGTCCTAGCGGGCAATTCCAAGAGACCCAGTACTTC. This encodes CASSRSPSGQFQETQYF.